These 6 T cell receptor beta chains were all obtained from the same sample, sequenced in a study of blood T cell repertoires in COVID-19 (TCRdb year 2020). The receptor library was made with the immunoSEQ multiplex PCR assay. In its TCRdb copy, this immuneACCESS table keeps in-frame sequences only and misses some clones. Where compared with another copy, unresolved V genes explain less than half of these, and the others have no known cause. Here the sample has 35,000 to 40,000 clones; about 88% occur a single time. Of the sample, 10% to 15% is held by the ten largest clones. Specimen: peripheral blood. The receptor source for this set is a man between 60 and 70 years old with active COVID-19.

This rearrangement joins TRBV9 to TRBJ1-4; D ambiguous. V was pared by 4 bases and J by 8 bases, with 15 bases between. There are 14 residues in the CDR3. CDR1 and CDR2 from the germline V gene are SGDLS and YYNGEE. The chain's CDR3 is CASSPDGRKEKLFF. CDR3 DNA: TGTGCCAGCAGCCCCGATGGCAGGAAGGAAAAACTGTTTTTT.

V is TRBV5-1 and J is TRBJ1-2; D is possibly TRBD1 (5 bases). The CDR3 consists of 13 residues. With 4 bases removed from V and 5 bases from J, the gap between germline ends came to 12 bases. The germline CDR1 and CDR2 sequences are SGHRS and YFSETQ. The DNA for the CDR3 is TGCGCCAGCAGCCTGGACAACCCTTATGGCTACACCTTC. It codes for CASSLDNPYGYTF.

The chain recombines TRBV25-1 with TRBJ1-4, with D tentatively TRBD1 (6 bases). Germline V gene data show CDR1 as MGHDK and CDR2 as SYGVNS. V was pared by 7 bases and J by 10 bases, with 16 bases between. This CDR3 is built from 13 residues. CDR3 amino acids: CASTPGGHGKLFF. CDR3 bases: TGTGCCAGCACTCCGGGGGGGCACGGAAAACTGTTTTTT.

The chain joins TRBV6-5 to TRBJ1-5; tentatively, D is TRBD1 (6 bases). Trimming pared 6 bases from V and 3 bases from J, leaving 9 bases between. Germline CDR1 is MNHEY and CDR2 is SVGAGI. The CDR3 runs 13 residues. The CDR3 reads CASSRDTNQPQHF. DNA of the CDR3: TGTGCCAGCAGCCGGGACACCAATCAGCCCCAGCATTTT.

In its sample, this clone was seen a few times. The J gene is TRBJ1-3, the V gene TRBV6-5; 8 bases are a match to TRBD1. The ends lost 6 bases at V and 4 bases at J; junction bases unmatched: 8. Germline V gene data show CDR1 as MNHEY and CDR2 as SVGAGI. The CDR3 totals 15 residues. CDR3 coding DNA: TGTGCCAGCAGGGGGACAGGTCAACAAGGAAACACCATATATTTT. It codes for CASRGTGQQGNTIYF.

This clone was recorded once. The chain combines TRBV5-6 with TRBJ2-5; D is undetermined. The V gene's germline CDR1 is SGHDT and CDR2 YYEEEE. V gave up 3 bases and J gave up 3 bases, with 21 bases separating them. This CDR3 contains 17 residues. The CDR3 DNA reads as TGTGCCAGCAGCTCATTACTAAAAGACGGCGTGAAAGAGACCCAGTACTTC. Its translation: CASSSLLKDGVKETQYF. Supplemented by reference TRBV5-6 and TRBJ2-5, the full variable domain reads DAGVTQSPTHLIKTRGQQVTLRCSPKSGHDTVSWYQQALGQGPQFIFQYYEEEERQRGNFPDRFSGHQFPNYSSELNVNALLLGDSALYLCASSSLLKDGVKETQYFGPGTRLLVL.